Below are 7 T cell receptor beta chains sequenced from a single sample in a study of Ad26.COV2.S vaccination and SARS-CoV-2 variants. The method was immunoSEQ multiplex PCR; TCRdb's version includes in-frame clones alone and lacks a portion of them. The sample holds about 440,000 clones, 90% seen once. Sample treatment: about 20 received Ad26.COV2.S at low or high dose, single or two shots; about 5 received placebo; per-sample allocation not given. Sampling was done on day 63 after the first vaccine or placebo injection. The sample here was peripheral blood, taken in a trial of Ad26.COV2.S vaccine versus placebo. The origin of the receptors is a person between 18 and 65 years old who received the Ad26.COV2.S COVID-19 vaccine or a placebo.

This clone was seen only a few times. The gene calls are TRBV21-1 and TRBJ2-5. TRBV21-1 is a known pseudogene. CDR3 length: 17 amino acids. The CDR3 nucleotides read TGTGCCAGCAGCAAAGCAAATGAGGGGCTCGGATGGGAGACCCAGTACTTC. Translated: CASSKANEGLGWETQYF.

The rearrangement links TRBV2 to TRBJ1-6; TRBD1 might be the D (5 bases). Germline lookup yields CDR1 SNHLY and CDR2 FYNNEI. The CDR3 sequence is 13 residues long. Trimming took off 3 bases at V and 13 bases at J, with 13 bases between the two ends. CDR3 nucleotide sequence: TGTGCCAGCAGTGAGGGGACCCATACTCCCCTCCACTTT. Amino acid sequence: CASSEGTHTPLHF. The variable domain in full, with the rest retrieved from reference TRBV2 and TRBJ1-6, is EPEVTQTPSHQVTQMGQEVILRCVPISNHLYFYWYRQILGQKVEFLVSFYNNEISEKSEIFDDQFSVERPDGSNFTLKIRSTKLEDSAMYFCASSEGTHTPLHFGNGTRLTVT.

This clone was counted between two and nine times. V and J are TRBV2 and TRBJ1-1; D not certain. The germline gives CDR1 SNHLY, CDR2 FYNNEI. There are 13 residues in the CDR3. V gave up 5 bases and J gave up 0 bases, with 7 bases separating them. The CDR3 protein is CASSLGLNTEAFF. CDR3 DNA: TGTGCCAGCAGTTTGGGCTTGAACACTGAAGCTTTCTTT.

V gene TRBV3-1 (or the pseudogene TRBV3-2) combines with J gene TRBJ2-1; 9 bases map to TRBD2. V was pared by 2 bases and J by 4 bases, with 9 bases of the junction left unmatched. This CDR3 has 17 residues. Germline V lookup: CDR1 LGHDT, CDR2 YNNKEL (reference sequence). The CDR3 protein is CASSQSSSGARYNEQFF. The CDR3, as DNA: TGTGCCAGCAGCCAATCCTCTAGCGGGGCTAGGTACAATGAGCAGTTCTTC.

This sequence joins TRBV7-9 and TRBJ1-5; D gene ambiguous. The germline V gene encodes CDR1 SEHNR and CDR2 FQNEAQ (reference sequence). This CDR3 has 13 residues. Trimming removed 5 bases from V and 4 bases from J, with 9 bases in between. The CDR3 DNA follows: TGTGCCAGCAGCCCCCGGCCGAATCAGCCCCAGCATTTT. Residues: CASSPRPNQPQHF.

The chain has TRBV28 and TRBJ1-4; D is ambiguous. The V end lost 5 bases, the J end lost 8 bases, and 18 bases lay between the germline ends. Germline CDR1 MDHEN, CDR2 SYDVKM. CDR3 length equals 15 residues. The CDR3 bases are TGTGCCAGCAGTAAGAACGACGGTGGGGTGGAAAAACTGTTTTTT. Protein product: CASSKNDGGVEKLFF. The full variable domain, in which reference TRBV28 and TRBJ1-4 provide the parts outside the CDR3, is DVKVTQSSRYLVKRTGEKVFLECVQDMDHENMFWYRQDPGLGLRLIYFSYDVKMKEKGDIPEGYSVSREKKERFSLILESASTNQTSMYLCASSKNDGGVEKLFFGSGTQLSVL.

The chain carries TRBV27 and TRBJ2-1, with D hard to call. This CDR3 is 15 amino acids long. The V gene's germline CDR1 is MNHEY and CDR2 SMNVEV (reference sequence). The germline V and J ends were trimmed by 6 bases and 0 bases, with 12 bases remaining between them. CDR3 in amino acids: CASSRLESSYNEQFF. The CDR3 DNA is TGTGCCAGCAGCCGGCTAGAGAGCTCCTACAATGAGCAGTTCTTC.